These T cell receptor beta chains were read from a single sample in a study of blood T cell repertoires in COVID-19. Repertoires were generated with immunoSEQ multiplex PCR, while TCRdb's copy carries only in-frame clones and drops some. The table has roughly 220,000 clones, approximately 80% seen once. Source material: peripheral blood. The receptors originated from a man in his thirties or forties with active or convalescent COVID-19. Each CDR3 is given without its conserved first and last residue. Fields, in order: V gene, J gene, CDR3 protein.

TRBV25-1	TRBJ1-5	ASRELSGDQPQH
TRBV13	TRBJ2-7	ASSLYSYEQY
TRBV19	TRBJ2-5	ASTPAGGKTQY
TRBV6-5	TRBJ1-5	ASIPRGGEQPQH
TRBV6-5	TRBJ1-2	ASSDRSLGHGGYT
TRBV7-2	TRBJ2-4	ASSSATSGRFVTKNIQY
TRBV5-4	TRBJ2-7	ASSLGQGTVDEQY
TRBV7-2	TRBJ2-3	ASSLPGYTQY
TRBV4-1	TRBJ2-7	ASSQDAGTEQY
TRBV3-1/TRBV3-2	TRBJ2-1	ASSQVDEQVGGKTSGNNEQF
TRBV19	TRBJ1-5	ASSIGENQPQH
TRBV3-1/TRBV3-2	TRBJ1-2	ASSQEPLPGLDGYT
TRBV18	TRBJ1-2	ASSPGAGRSDGYT
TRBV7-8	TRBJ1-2	ASSLDVRGIT
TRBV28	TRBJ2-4	ASSEPGQGNIQY
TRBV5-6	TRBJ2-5	ASSLPSGDGAQY
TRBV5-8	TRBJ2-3	ASSSGASGSTDTQY
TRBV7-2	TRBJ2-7	ASSKDRTYEQY
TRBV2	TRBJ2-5	ASSQGGETQY
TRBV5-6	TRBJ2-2	ASSLTDRPGELF
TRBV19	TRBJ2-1	ASTWGGRALRDEQF
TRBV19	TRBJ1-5	ASSFLQGNQPQH
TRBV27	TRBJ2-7	ASRLGQGPSEQY
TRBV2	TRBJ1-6	ASRTQGNVMGSPLH
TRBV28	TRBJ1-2	ASSLYRTGGNGYT
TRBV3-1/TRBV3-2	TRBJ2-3	ASSPRDRNTDTQY
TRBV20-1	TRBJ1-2	SEGNGYT
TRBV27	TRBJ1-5	ASRPGTGGYTNQPQH
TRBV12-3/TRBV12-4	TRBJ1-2	ASSLGGGYGYT
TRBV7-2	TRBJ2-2	ASSLQGVNTGELF
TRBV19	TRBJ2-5	ASSMFVTSGIYQETQY
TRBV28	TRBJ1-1	ASSPLDPTGVTEAF
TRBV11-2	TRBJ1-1	ASSPLQGETLEAF
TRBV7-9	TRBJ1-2	ASSLSGLGGYT
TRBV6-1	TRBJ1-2	ASSEMGTASYGYT
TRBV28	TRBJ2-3	ASSLRGAVRDTQY
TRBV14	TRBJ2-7	ASSAFGGGAREQY
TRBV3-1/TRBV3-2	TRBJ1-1	ASGGTGRGTEAF
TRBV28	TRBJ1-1	ASSLTGSGTEAF
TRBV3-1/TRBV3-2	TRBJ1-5	ASSPPGQNHQPQH
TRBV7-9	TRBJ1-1	ASSFLVEAF
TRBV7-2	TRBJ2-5	ASSQLKGSAGGRGETQY
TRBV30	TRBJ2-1	AWGQLSLNEQF
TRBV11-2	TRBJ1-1	ASSLAPSTVTEAF